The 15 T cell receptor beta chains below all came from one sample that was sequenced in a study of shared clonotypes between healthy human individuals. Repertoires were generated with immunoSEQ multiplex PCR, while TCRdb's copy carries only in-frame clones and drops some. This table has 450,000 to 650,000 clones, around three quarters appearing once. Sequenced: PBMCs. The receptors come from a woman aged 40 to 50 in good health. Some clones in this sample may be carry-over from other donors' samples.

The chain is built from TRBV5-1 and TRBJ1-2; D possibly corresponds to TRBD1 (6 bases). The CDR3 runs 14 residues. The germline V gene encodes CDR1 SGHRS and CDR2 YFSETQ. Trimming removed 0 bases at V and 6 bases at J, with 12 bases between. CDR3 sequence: CASSLEGTQHGYTF. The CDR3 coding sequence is TGCGCCAGCAGCTTGGAAGGGACACAACATGGCTACACCTTC. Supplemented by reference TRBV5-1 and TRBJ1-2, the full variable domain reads KAGVTQTPRYLIKTRGQQVTLSCSPISGHRSVSWYQQTPGQGLQFLFEYFSETQRNKGNFPGRFSGRQFSNSRSEMNVSTLELGDSALYLCASSLEGTQHGYTFGSGTRLTVV.

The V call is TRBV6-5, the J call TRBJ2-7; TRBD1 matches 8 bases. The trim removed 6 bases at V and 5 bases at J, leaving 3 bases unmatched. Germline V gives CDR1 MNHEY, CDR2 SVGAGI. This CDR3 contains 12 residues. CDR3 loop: CASRQGVNEQYF. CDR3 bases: TGTGCCAGCAGACAGGGGGTCAACGAGCAGTACTTC.

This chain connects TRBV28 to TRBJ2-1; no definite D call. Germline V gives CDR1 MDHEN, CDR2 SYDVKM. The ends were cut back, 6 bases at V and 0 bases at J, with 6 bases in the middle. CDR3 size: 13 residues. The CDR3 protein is CASSPLSYNEQFF. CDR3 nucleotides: TGTGCCAGCAGCCCCCTCTCCTACAATGAGCAGTTCTTC.

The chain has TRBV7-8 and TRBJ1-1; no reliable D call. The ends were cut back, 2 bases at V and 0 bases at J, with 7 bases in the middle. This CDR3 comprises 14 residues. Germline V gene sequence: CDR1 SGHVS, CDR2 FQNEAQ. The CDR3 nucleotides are TGTGCCAGCAGCTTACAAAGGGTGAACACTGAAGCTTTCTTT. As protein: CASSLQRVNTEAFF.

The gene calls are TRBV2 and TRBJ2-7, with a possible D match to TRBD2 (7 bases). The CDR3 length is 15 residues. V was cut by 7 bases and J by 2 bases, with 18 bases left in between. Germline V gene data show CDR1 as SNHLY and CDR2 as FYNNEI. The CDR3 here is CASKGGRDFPYEQYF. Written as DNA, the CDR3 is TGTGCCAGCAAGGGGGGGAGGGACTTCCCCTACGAGCAGTACTTC.

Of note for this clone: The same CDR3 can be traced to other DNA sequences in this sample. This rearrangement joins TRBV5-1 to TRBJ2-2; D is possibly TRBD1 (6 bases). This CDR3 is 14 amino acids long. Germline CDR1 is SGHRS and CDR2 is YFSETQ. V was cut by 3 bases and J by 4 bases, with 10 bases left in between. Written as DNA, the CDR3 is TGCGCCAGCAGCTCCCTAGGGGGCACCGGGGAGCTGTTTTTT. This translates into CASSSLGGTGELFF.

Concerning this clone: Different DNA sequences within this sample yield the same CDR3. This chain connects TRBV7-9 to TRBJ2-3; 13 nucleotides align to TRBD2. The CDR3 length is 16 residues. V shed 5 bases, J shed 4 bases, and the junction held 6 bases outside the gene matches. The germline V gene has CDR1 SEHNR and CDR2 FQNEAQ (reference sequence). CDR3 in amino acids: CASSPRLAGGPDTQYF. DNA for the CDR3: TGTGCCAGCAGCCCAAGACTAGCGGGAGGCCCAGATACGCAGTATTTT.

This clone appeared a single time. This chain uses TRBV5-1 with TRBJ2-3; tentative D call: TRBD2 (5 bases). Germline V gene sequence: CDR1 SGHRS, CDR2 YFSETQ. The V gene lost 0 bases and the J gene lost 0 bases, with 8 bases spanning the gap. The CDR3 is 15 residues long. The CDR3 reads CASSLVTGSTDTQYF. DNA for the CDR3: TGCGCCAGCAGCTTGGTCACGGGGAGCACAGATACGCAGTATTTT.

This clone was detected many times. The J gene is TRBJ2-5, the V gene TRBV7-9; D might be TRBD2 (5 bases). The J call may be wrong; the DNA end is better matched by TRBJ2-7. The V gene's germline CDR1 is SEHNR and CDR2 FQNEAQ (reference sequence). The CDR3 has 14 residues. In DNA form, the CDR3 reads TGTGCCAGCACCACTGGGGAGAAATCCTACGAGCAGTACTTC. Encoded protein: CASTTGEKSYEQYF.

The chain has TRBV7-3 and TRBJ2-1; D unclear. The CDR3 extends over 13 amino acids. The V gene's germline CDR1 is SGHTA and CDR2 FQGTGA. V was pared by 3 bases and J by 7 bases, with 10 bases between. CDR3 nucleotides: TGTGCCAGCAGCTTGCTTCTGGATAATGAGCAGTTCTTC. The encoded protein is CASSLLLDNEQFF.

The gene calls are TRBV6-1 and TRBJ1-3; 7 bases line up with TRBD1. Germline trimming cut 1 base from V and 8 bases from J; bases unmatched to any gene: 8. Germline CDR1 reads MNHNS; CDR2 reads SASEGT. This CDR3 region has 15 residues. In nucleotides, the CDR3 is TGTGCCAGCAGTGAAGTAATGCAGGGGGGAGACACCATATATTTT. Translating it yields CASSEVMQGGDTIYF.

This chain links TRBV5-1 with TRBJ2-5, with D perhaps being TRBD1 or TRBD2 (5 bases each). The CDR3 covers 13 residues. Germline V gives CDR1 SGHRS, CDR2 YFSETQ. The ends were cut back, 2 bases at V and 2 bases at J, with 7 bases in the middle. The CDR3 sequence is CASSFGAQETQYF. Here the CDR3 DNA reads TGCGCCAGCAGCTTCGGGGCTCAAGAGACCCAGTACTTC.

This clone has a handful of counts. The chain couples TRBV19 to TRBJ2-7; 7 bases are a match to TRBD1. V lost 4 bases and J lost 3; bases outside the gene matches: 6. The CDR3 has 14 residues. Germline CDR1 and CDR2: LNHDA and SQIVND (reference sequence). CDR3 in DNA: TGTGCCAGTAGTAACCGGGACAGTTACTACGAGCAGTACTTC. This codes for CASSNRDSYYEQYF.

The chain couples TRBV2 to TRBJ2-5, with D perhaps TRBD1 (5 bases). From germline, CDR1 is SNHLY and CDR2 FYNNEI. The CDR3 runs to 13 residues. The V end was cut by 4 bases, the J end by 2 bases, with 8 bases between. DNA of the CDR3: TGTGCCAGCAGTGGGGCAGGGCAAGAGACCCAGTACTTC. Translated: CASSGAGQETQYF.

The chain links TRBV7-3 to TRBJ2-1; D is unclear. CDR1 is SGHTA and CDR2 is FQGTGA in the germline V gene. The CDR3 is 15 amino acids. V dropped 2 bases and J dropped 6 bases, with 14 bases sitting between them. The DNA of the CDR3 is TGTGCCAGCAGCTTAGCCCCCGCCAATTTCAATGAGCAGTTCTTC. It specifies CASSLAPANFNEQFF.